The 3 T cell receptor beta chains below come from one sample, sequenced in a study of blood T cell repertoires in COVID-19. Generated by immunoSEQ multiplex PCR, the TCRdb table keeps only in-frame clones and is missing some. The sample lists approximately 89,000 clones; over 65% were seen once. Sequencing was carried out using peripheral blood. The origin of the receptors is a human donor in a cohort sampled during active COVID-19.

The chain has TRBV7-2 and TRBJ2-3; 7 positions agree with TRBD1. With V trimmed by 5 bases and J by 3 bases, 8 bases remained unmatched. Germline CDR1 and CDR2: SGHTA and FQGNSA. The CDR3 covers 15 residues. CDR3 amino acids: CASSVNWDSTDTQYF. The CDR3 DNA reads as TGTGCCAGCAGCGTCAACTGGGACAGTACAGATACGCAGTATTTT.

This clone was seen repeatedly, ten times or more. The J gene is TRBJ2-1, the V gene TRBV6-2 or TRBV6-3; no firm D call. V was clipped by 5 bases and J by 7 bases, with 18 bases between them. The CDR3 covers 15 residues. Germline CDR1 MNHEY, CDR2 SVGEGT. The CDR3 nucleotides are TGTGCCAGCAGTACCGACCCAGGTGGTCCGAATGAGCAGTTCTTC. Residues: CASSTDPGGPNEQFF.

The chain employs TRBV11-2 and TRBJ2-1, with 10 bases identical to TRBD2. CDR3 length equals 15 residues. Germline lookup yields CDR1 SGHAT and CDR2 FQNNGV. The J segment lost 4 bases and the V segment lost 1 base, leaving 1 base of the junction unmatched. The CDR3 protein is CASSLGAGGYNEQFF. DNA for the CDR3: TGTGCCAGCAGCTTAGGAGCGGGGGGGTACAATGAGCAGTTCTTC.